These T cell receptor beta chains were read from a single sample in a study of T cell clones after liver transplantation. The protocol was immunoSEQ multiplex PCR, while the TCRdb copy is restricted to in-frame clones and leaves out a portion. The sample has around 110,000 clones, about nine tenths seen once. The material sequenced was CD4+ T cells from blood, taken 12 months after liver transplant. The receptors were sampled from a human patient who received a liver transplant. Some T cells may be graft donor cells. The CDR3 runs from the conserved cysteine through the conserved F or W. Each record gives: D gene, V gene, J gene, clone size, CDR3 DNA, CDR3 protein. A D gene is named only where the DNA matches it firmly. Clone size is shown for a subset of rows, as once, few, many or a class of expanded clone.

.	TRBV2	TRBJ2-2	.	TGTGCCAGCAGCCTCACAGGGGGGGCCGGCACCGGGGAGCTGTTTTTT	CASSLTGGAGTGELFF
TRBD1	TRBV6-1	TRBJ1-5	.	TGTGCCAGCAGTGTACAGGGGAATCAGCCCCAGCATTTT	CASSVQGNQPQHF
.	TRBV29-1	TRBJ1-1	.	TGCAGCGTTAAAACCGAGTTGGCTGTAGCTTTCTTT	CSVKTELAVAFF
TRBD1	TRBV5-1	TRBJ2-2	once	TGCGCCAGCAGCTTGGGGACAGGTAACACCGGGGAGCTGTTTTTT	CASSLGTGNTGELFF
.	TRBV7-3	TRBJ2-3	.	TGTGCCAGCAGCTTAACCCCGGACAGCACAGATACGCAGTATTTT	CASSLTPDSTDTQYF
TRBD1	TRBV29-1	TRBJ2-5	.	TGCAGCGTTGGACAGGGGCTAGGAGAGACCCAGTACTTC	CSVGQGLGETQYF
TRBD2	TRBV28	TRBJ2-3	.	TGTGCCAGCAGTTGGACTAGCGGGAGAAGCACAGATACGCAGTATTTT	CASSWTSGRSTDTQYF
.	TRBV29-1	TRBJ2-1	.	TGCAGCGTTGCCATATGGGGGCGAGACAATGAGCAGTTCTTC	CSVAIWGRDNEQFF
.	TRBV14	TRBJ1-1	.	TGTGCCAGCAGCCCGTCTCTCCTCGGCACTGAAGCTTTCTTT	CASSPSLLGTEAFF
TRBD1	TRBV29-1	TRBJ1-5	.	TGCAGCGTTTTACAGGGGGTCAATCAGCCCCAGCATTTT	CSVLQGVNQPQHF
.	TRBV6-5	TRBJ2-5	.	TGTGCCAGCAGCACCCGTGGGGGACTTAAAGAGACCCAGTACTTC	CASSTRGGLKETQYF
.	TRBV28	TRBJ1-1	.	TGTGCCAGCAGTTTGACCGGGCTGAACACTGAAGCTTTCTTT	CASSLTGLNTEAFF
TRBD2	TRBV9	TRBJ2-5	.	TGTGCCAGCAGCCCCGGACTAGCGGCCGAAGAGACCCAGTACTTC	CASSPGLAAEETQYF
.	TRBV12-5	TRBJ1-2	.	TGTGCTAGTGGTTTGGACAGTAACTATGGCTACACCTTC	CASGLDSNYGYTF
TRBD1	TRBV5-4	TRBJ2-2	few	TGTGCCAGCAGCGAGGGGGCAGGGAACACCGGGGAGCTGTTTTTT	CASSEGAGNTGELFF
.	TRBV14	TRBJ2-7	.	TGTGCCAGCAGCCAAGAGGTCGCCCAGGGGAGCTCCTACGAGCAGTACTTC	CASSQEVAQGSSYEQYF
.	TRBV6-6	TRBJ2-7	few	TGTGCCAGCAGTTACTCGAGAGGGTTCGGTTACGAGCAGTACTTC	CASSYSRGFGYEQYF
.	TRBV5-1	TRBJ1-5	once	TGCGCCAGCAGCTTCGGTCCAGGAAGCAATCAGCCCCAGCATTTT	CASSFGPGSNQPQHF
.	TRBV30	TRBJ1-2	.	TGTGCCTGGAGTGCCGCCCTCCGGGCAGGGCCCGGGGGCTACACCTTC	CAWSAALRAGPGGYTF
.	TRBV29-1	TRBJ2-5	.	TGCAGCGTCTTAAAAATACTGGGACCTCCGGGGCAAGAGACCCAGTACTTC	CSVLKILGPPGQETQYF
.	TRBV19	TRBJ1-4	.	TGTGCCAGTAGTATCCAGTCCGGAGGGAATGAAAAACTGTTTTTT	CASSIQSGGNEKLFF
TRBD1	TRBV28	TRBJ1-1	.	TGTGCCAGCAGTCGACGGGACAGGGGAAGGGGAGCTTTCTTT	CASSRRDRGRGAFF
.	TRBV9	TRBJ1-2	.	TGTGCCAGCAGCGTAGAGGACGATTATGGCTACACCTTC	CASSVEDDYGYTF
TRBD2	TRBV28	TRBJ2-7	.	TGTGCCAGCAGCCCGGGGGGGGCATGGGAGCAGTACTTC	CASSPGGAWEQYF
.	TRBV4-3	TRBJ2-6	.	TGCGCCAGCAGCCAAGAGGGCTCTGGGGCCAACGTCCTGACTTTC	CASSQEGSGANVLTF
TRBD2	TRBV7-2	TRBJ2-3	.	TGTGCCAGCAGCTTACAGACTAGCGGGAGAGGAAGAGATACGCAGTATTTT	CASSLQTSGRGRDTQYF
.	TRBV18	TRBJ2-4	.	TGTGCCAGCTCAGTTGGACAGCTACTAGCCAAAAACATTCAGTACTTC	CASSVGQLLAKNIQYF
TRBD1	TRBV5-6	TRBJ2-3	.	TGTGCCAGCAGCAGAACAGGGGGCGGGAGCACAGATACGCAGTATTTT	CASSRTGGGSTDTQYF
.	TRBV4-2	TRBJ1-2	.	TGTGCCAGCAGCCAAGAGGAGGGAAACTATGGCTACACCTTC	CASSQEEGNYGYTF
TRBD2	TRBV7-2	TRBJ2-7	.	TGTGCCAGCAGCTTGGGACTAGCGGGAGGGCGACCCTACGAGCAGTACTTC	CASSLGLAGGRPYEQYF
.	TRBV7-2	TRBJ1-2	few	TGTGCCAGCAGCTTTCTCGGTTCCCACTATGGCTACACCTTC	CASSFLGSHYGYTF
.	TRBV6-1	TRBJ1-2	.	TGTGCCAGCAGTGAACCCTACGACTATACTGCTAACTATGGCTACACCTTC	CASSEPYDYTANYGYTF
.	TRBV19	TRBJ2-1	.	TGTGCCAGTAGTAACCAGGGTGTCGCCAACAATGAGCAGTTCTTC	CASSNQGVANNEQFF
.	TRBV6-6	TRBJ2-7	.	TGTGCCAGCCAATGGGACAAGAGCTCCTACGAGCAGTACTTC	CASQWDKSSYEQYF
TRBD1	TRBV6-1	TRBJ1-6	.	TGTGCCAGCAGTGTAGACACAGGGGTAGATAATTCACCCCTCCACTTT	CASSVDTGVDNSPLHF
TRBD2	TRBV10-3	TRBJ2-3	.	TGTGCCATCAGTGAAGGGACTAGTGGAGATACGCAGTATTTT	CAISEGTSGDTQYF
.	TRBV18	TRBJ2-1	.	TGTGCCAGCTCACCACGCATCACGGGGGACAATGAGCAGTTCTTC	CASSPRITGDNEQFF
.	TRBV5-6	TRBJ2-7	.	TGTGCCAGCAGCTGGGAGGAAACCTACGAGCAGTACTTC	CASSWEETYEQYF
TRBD1	TRBV5-1	TRBJ2-3	once	TGCGCCAGCAGCGGCAAGACAGGGACAGATACGCAGTATTTT	CASSGKTGTDTQYF
TRBD1	TRBV5-1	TRBJ2-5	.	TGCGCCAGCAGCTTGGCAGGGGGCCTAGAGACCCAGTACTTC	CASSLAGGLETQYF
.	TRBV6-1	TRBJ2-3	.	TGTGCCAGCAGTGTAACAGGGGCGGAGGGGGATACGCAGTATTTT	CASSVTGAEGDTQYF
TRBD1	TRBV5-6	TRBJ1-4	once	TGTGCCAGCAGCTTGGTCGGGACAGGGGGCAGGCAGGAAAAACTGTTTTTT	CASSLVGTGGRQEKLFF
.	TRBV7-8	TRBJ1-1	.	TGTGCCAGCAGCCTACGATACGGGGGTACGGACACTGAAGCTTTCTTT	CASSLRYGGTDTEAFF
TRBD1	TRBV7-3	TRBJ1-2	.	TGTGCCAGCAGCCTCCAGGGGGCTGTTGGCTACACCTTC	CASSLQGAVGYTF
TRBD2	TRBV2	TRBJ2-1	.	TGTGCCGGGGAGACTAGCGCTACTGAGCAGTTCTTC	CAGETSATEQFF
.	TRBV7-2	TRBJ2-7	.	TGTGCCAGCAGCGAAACGGCCTACGAGCAGTACTTC	CASSETAYEQYF
.	TRBV19	TRBJ1-4	.	TGTGCCAGTAGTATGCGAAGCAGACAGTCCCCTGAAAAACTGTTTTTT	CASSMRSRQSPEKLFF
.	TRBV18	TRBJ2-5	.	TGTGCCAGCTCACTGGCAGGGCCCCAAGAGACCCAGTACTTC	CASSLAGPQETQYF
.	TRBV5-1	TRBJ2-2	.	TGCGCCAGCAGCTTGGGGCTCACTACCACCGGGGAGCTGTTTTTT	CASSLGLTTTGELFF
.	TRBV29-1	TRBJ1-2	.	TGCAGCGTTGGTTACGGGTACGGGAGCCAAGTGAATGGCTACACCTTC	CSVGYGYGSQVNGYTF